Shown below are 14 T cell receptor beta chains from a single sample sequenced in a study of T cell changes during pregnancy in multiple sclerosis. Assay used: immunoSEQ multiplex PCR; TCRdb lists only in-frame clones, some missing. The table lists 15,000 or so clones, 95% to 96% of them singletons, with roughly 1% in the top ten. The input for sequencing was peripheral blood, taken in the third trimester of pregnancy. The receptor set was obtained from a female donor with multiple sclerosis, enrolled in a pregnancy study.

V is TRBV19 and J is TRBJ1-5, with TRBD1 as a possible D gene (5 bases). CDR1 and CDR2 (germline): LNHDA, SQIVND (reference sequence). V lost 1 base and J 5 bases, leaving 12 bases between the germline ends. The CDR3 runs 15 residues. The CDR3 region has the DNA TGTGCCAGTAGTATAGGACAGAACCGCTATCAGCCCCAGCATTTT. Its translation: CASSIGQNRYQPQHF.

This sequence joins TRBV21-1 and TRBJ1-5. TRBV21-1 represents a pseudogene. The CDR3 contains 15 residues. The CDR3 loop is CASRKGRVYNQPQHF. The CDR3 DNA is TGTGCCAGCAGAAAGGGGAGGGTGTACAATCAGCCCCAGCATTTT.

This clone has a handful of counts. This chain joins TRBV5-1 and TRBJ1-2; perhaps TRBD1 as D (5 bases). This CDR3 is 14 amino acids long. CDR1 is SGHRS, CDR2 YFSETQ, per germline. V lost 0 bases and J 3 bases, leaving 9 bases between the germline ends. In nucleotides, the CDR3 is TGCGCCAGCAGCTTGGTGACAGCAGACTATGGCTACACCTTC. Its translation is CASSLVTADYGYTF.

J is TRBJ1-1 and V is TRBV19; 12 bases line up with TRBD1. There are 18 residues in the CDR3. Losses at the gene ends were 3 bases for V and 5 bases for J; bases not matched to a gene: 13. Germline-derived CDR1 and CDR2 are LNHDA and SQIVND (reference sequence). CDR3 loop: CASSILPGTGGVETEAFF. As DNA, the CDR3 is TGTGCCAGTAGTATCCTACCCGGGACAGGGGGCGTAGAAACTGAAGCTTTCTTT.

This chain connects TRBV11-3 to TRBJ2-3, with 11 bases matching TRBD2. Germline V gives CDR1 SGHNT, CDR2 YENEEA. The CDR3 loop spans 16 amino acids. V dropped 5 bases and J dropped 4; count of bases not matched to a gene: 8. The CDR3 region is CASSMRLAGTADTQYF. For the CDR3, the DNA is TGTGCCAGCAGCATGCGACTAGCGGGGACGGCAGATACGCAGTATTTT.

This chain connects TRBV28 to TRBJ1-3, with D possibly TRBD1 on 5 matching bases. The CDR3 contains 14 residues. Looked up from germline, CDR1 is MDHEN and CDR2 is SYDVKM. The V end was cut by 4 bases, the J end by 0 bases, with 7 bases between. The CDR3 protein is CASSYRSSGNTIYF. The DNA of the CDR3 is TGTGCCAGCAGTTACAGGAGCTCTGGAAACACCATATATTTT. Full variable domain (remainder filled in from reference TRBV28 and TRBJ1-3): DVKVTQSSRYLVKRTGEKVFLECVQDMDHENMFWYRQDPGLGLRLIYFSYDVKMKEKGDIPEGYSVSREKKERFSLILESASTNQTSMYLCASSYRSSGNTIYFGEGSWLTVV.

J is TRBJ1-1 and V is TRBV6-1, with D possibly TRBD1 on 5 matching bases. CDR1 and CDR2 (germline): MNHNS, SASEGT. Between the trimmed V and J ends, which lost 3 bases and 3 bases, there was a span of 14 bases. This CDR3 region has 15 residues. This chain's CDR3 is CASSEGRGYYTEAFF. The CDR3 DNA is TGTGCCAGCAGTGAGGGTAGGGGCTATTACACTGAAGCTTTCTTT.

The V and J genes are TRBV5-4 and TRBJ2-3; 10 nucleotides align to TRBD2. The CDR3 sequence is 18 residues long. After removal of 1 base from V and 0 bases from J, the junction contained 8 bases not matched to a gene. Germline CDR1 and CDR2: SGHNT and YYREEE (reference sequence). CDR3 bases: TGTGCCAGCAGCTTGAAACTAGCGGGAAGCATAAGCACAGATACGCAGTATTTT. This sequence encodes CASSLKLAGSISTDTQYF.

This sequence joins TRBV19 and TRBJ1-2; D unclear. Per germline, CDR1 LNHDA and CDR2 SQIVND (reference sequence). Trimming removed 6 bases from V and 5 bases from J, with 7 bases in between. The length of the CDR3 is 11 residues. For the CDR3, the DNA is TGTGCCAGTAGAACTCCGTATGGCTACACCTTC. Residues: CASRTPYGYTF.

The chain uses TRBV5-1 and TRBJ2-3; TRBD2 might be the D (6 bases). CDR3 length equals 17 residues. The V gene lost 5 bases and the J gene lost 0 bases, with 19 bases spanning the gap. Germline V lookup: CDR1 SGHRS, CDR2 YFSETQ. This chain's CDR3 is CASRRIGTPSSTDTQYF. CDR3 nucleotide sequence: TGCGCCAGCAGACGAATTGGGACTCCCTCTAGCACAGATACGCAGTATTTT.

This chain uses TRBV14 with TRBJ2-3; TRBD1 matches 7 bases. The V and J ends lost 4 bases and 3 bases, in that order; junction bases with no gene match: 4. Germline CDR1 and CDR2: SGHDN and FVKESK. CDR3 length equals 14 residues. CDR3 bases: TGTGCCAGCAGCCGGGACAGACTTACAGATACGCAGTATTTT. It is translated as CASSRDRLTDTQYF.

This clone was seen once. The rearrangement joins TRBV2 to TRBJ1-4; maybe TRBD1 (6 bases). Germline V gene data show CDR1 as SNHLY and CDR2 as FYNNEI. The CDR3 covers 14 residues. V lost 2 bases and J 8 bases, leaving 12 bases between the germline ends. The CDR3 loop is CASSESVDSEKLFF. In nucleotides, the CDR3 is TGTGCCAGCAGTGAATCTGTGGACAGCGAAAAACTGTTTTTT. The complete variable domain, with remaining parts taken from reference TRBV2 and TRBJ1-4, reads EPEVTQTPSHQVTQMGQEVILRCVPISNHLYFYWYRQILGQKVEFLVSFYNNEISEKSEIFDDQFSVERPDGSNFTLKIRSTKLEDSAMYFCASSESVDSEKLFFGSGTQLSVL.

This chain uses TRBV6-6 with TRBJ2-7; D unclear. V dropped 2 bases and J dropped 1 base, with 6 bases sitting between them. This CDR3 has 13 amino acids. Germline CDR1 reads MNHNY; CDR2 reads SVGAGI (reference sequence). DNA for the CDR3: TGTGCCAGCAGTTACGCGAAATCCTACGAGCAGTACTTC. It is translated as CASSYAKSYEQYF.

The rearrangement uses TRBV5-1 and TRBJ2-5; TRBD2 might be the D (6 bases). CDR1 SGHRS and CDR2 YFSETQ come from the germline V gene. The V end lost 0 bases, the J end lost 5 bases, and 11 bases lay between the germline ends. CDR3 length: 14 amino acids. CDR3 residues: CASSLEAGVETQYF. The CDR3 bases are TGCGCCAGCAGCTTGGAAGCGGGTGTGGAGACCCAGTACTTC.